This TCR beta chain was observed in a study of blood T cell repertoires in COVID-19. Study-wide context: There were acute and convalescent COVID-19 samples, and they came from the United States, Italy and Spain. PBMCs, B-cell-depleted T cells, or T cells were the source of the cDNA or gDNA that made up the material.

As processed by the authors: The assay estimated nucleated cells by amplifying reference gene primers. Method: immunoSEQ multiplex PCR; TCRdb's copy keeps in-frame clones and lacks some. V, J and clone size were drawn from that table, and D and trimming were deduced from the DNA. The sample has under 200,000 clones, roughly 73% seen once. Trimming pared 2 bases from V and 7 bases from J, leaving 11 bases between. This CDR3 comprises 13 residues. Germline CDR1 reads LNHDA; CDR2 reads SQIVND (reference sequence). The chain links TRBV19 to TRBJ1-2; D may be TRBD1 (5 bases). The sequence derives from a man between 65 and 85 years old with acute or convalescent COVID-19. The sequenced sample consisted of peripheral blood. Written as DNA, the CDR3 is TGTGCCAGTAGTATACTACAGGATTCTGGCTACACCTTC. Translation: CASSILQDSGYTF.